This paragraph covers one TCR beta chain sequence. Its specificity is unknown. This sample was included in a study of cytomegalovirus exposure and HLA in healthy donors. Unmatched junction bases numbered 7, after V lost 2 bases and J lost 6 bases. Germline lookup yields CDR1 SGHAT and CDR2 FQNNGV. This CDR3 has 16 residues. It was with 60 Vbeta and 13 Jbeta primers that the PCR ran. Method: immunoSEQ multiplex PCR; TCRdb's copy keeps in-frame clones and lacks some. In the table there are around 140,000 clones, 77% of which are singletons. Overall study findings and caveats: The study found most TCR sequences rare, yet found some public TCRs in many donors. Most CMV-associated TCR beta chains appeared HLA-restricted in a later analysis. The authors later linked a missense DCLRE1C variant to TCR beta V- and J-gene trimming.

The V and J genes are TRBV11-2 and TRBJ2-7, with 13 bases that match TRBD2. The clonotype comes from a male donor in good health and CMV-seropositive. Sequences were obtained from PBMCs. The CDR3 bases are TGTGCCAGCAGCTTATCGACTAGCGGGAGGTACGGCGAGCAGTACTTC. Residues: CASSLSTSGRYGEQYF. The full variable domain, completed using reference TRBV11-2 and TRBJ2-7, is EAGVAQSPRYKIIEKRQSVAFWCNPISGHATLYWYQQILGQGPKLLIQFQNNGVVDDSQLPKDRFSAERLKGVDSTLKIQPAKLEDSAVYLCASSLSTSGRYGEQYFGPGTRLTVT.